These 8 T cell receptor beta chains originate from one sample sequenced in a study of graft-versus-host responses after intestinal transplantation. These TCRs are of unknown antigen specificity. TCRdb keeps only in-frame clones here, not all; method: immunoSEQ multiplex PCR. The sample has some 150,000 clones; around 90% are singletons. Sequences were derived from unstimulated CD4+ T cells sorted from spleen or lymph node cells, sampled before intestinal transplant. These TCRs come from a human donor who received an intestinal transplant.

The chain combines TRBV19 with TRBJ1-5; D is perhaps TRBD1 (6 bases). The germline CDR1 and CDR2 sequences are LNHDA and SQIVND (reference sequence). There are 15 residues in the CDR3. Trimming shortened V by 9 bases and J by 2 bases, and 17 bases separated the two germline ends. The chain's CDR3 is CASKYVRQGNQPQHF. DNA of the CDR3: TGTGCCAGCAAGTACGTGAGACAGGGCAATCAGCCCCAGCATTTT. The complete variable domain, with remaining parts taken from reference TRBV19 and TRBJ1-5, reads DGGITQSPKYLFRKEGQNVTLSCEQNLNHDAMYWYRQDPGQGLRLIYYSQIVNDFQKGDIAEGYSVSREKKESFPLTVTSAQKNPTAFYLCASKYVRQGNQPQHFGDGTRLSIL.

Note on this clone: At one boundary the junction diverges from the germline segment, which might be a read error. The V call is TRBV11-2, the J call TRBJ2-1; D tentatively reads TRBD1 or TRBD2 (5 bases each). CDR3 length: 13 residues. The germline CDR1 and CDR2 sequences are SGHAT and FQNNGV. The CDR3 loop is CASSLGEYNEQFF. CDR3 in DNA: TGTGCCAGCAGTTTAGGGGAGTACAATGAGCAGTTCTTC.

In this sample, this clone turned up a few times. This chain joins TRBV6-6 and TRBJ1-5, with a weak D call TRBD1 (5 bases). The CDR3 runs to 11 residues. The V gene lost 6 bases and the J gene lost 7 bases, with 7 bases spanning the gap. Germline lookup yields CDR1 MNHNY and CDR2 SVGAGI (reference sequence). CDR3 coding DNA: TGTGCCAGCAGGGAGGGGCAGCCCCAGCATTTT. It is translated as CASREGQPQHF.

The chain uses TRBV7-9 and TRBJ2-3, with 8 bases identical to TRBD1. V trimming: 3 bases; J trimming: 4 bases; junction bases outside the gene matches: 18. The V gene's germline CDR1 is SEHNR and CDR2 FQNEAQ (reference sequence). The CDR3 is 19 residues long. This chain's CDR3 is CASSFLVRRTGYGSDTQYF. DNA for the CDR3: TGTGCCAGCAGCTTTTTGGTCAGGCGGACAGGGTATGGGTCAGATACGCAGTATTTT.

The J gene is TRBJ2-1, the V gene TRBV12-2; TRBD2, the D gene given by the table, was not confirmed from the DNA. TRBV12-2 is tagged as a pseudogene. The CDR3 runs 18 residues. Here the CDR3 DNA reads TGTGCAAGTCGCACTGGACTAGCGGGAAGTAGCTCCTACAATGAGCAGTTCTTC. Translated, it gives CASRTGLAGSSSYNEQFF.

This chain joins TRBV6-5 and TRBJ2-5, with 8 bases identical to TRBD2. The end of the DNA is better explained by TRBJ2-7, so the J call may be wrong. CDR1 is MNHEY and CDR2 is SVGAGI in the germline V gene. The CDR3 consists of 16 residues. DNA of the CDR3: TGTGCCAGCAGTTACTCGGCTAGCGGGCCCTCCTACGAGCAGTACTTC. Translated: CASSYSASGPSYEQYF.

Only a few counts were recorded for this clone. This chain links TRBV27 with TRBJ1-6, with TRBD1 as a possible D gene (5 bases). From germline, CDR1 is MNHEY and CDR2 SMNVEV (reference sequence). The CDR3 extends over 14 amino acids. V was clipped by 5 bases and J by 6 bases, with 11 bases between them. CDR3 sequence: CASSDLGANSPLHF. The CDR3 nucleotides are TGTGCCAGCAGTGATTTAGGGGCTAATTCACCCCTCCACTTT.

The chain couples TRBV6-1 to TRBJ2-1; 10 bases agree with TRBD2. Germline-derived CDR1 and CDR2 are MNHNS and SASEGT. The trim removed 2 bases at V and 9 bases at J, leaving 19 bases unmatched. The CDR3 sequence is 19 residues long. As DNA, the CDR3 is TGTGCCAGCAGTGAATCGGCGTTAATTTTAAGCGGGAGGGTGGTTGAGCAGTTCTTC. It is translated as CASSESALILSGRVVEQFF.